Given below is one TCR beta chain in context. In this sample, this clone turned up a few times. Its target antigen remains unknown. No much larger clone is present one base from it, and per-base qualities are unavailable. V is shortened by 1 base, J by 7 bases, and the region joining them spans 2 bases. The germline V gene gives CDR1 as LGHNA and CDR2 as YSLEER. Spanning cysteine to phenylalanine, the CDR3 consists of 12 amino acids. Kept here is only the CDR3 DNA, which spans 36 bases and is read in frame from base 1. The sample is drawn from a study of OX40 agonist ivuxolimab in advanced cancers. Study-level background: The costimulatory receptor OX40 (CD134) was targeted by ivuxolimab, a fully human IgG2 agonistic monoclonal antibody. In the dose-escalation cohort, around four fifths of patients were male, and the mean age was approximately 64 years, with a range of about 23 to 80. Peripheral TCRbeta sequencing aimed to test whether ivuxolimab altered TCR sequence diversity and caused clonal T-cell expansion. Partial responses were achieved by three dose-escalation patients, of whom one had hepatocellular carcinoma and two had cutaneous melanoma. The monotherapy dose-escalation portion (N of about 49 patients) of the phase I ivuxolimab trial is reported in the paper. Of the roughly 52 dose-escalation patients, hepatocellular carcinoma was present in around 19, melanoma in approximately 15, renal cell carcinoma in 9 and head and neck cancer in 9. Prior anti-PD-1, anti-PD-L1 or anti-CTLA-4 therapy was permitted, and checkpoint inhibitors had been received by approximately 39% of dose-escalation patients. Intravenous ivuxolimab was administered to patients every 2 weeks at six dose levels: 0.01, 0.1, 0.3, 1.5, 3 and 10 mg/kg. Results and caveats for the whole study, not just this receptor: Low levels of normalized T-cell clonal expansion were also shown by some nonresponding patients. Partial responders in the 0.1-3.0 mg/kg groups had among the lowest normalized peripheral clonal expansion, especially among CD8+ T cells. After ivuxolimab, more expanded clones were found on average in CD8+ T cells than in CD4+ T cells. The antigen specificity of the clonally expanded peripheral T cells was not determined. At doses from 0.1 to 3.0 mg/kg, clonal expansion was seen in both CD4+ and CD8+ blood T cells between baseline and week 6.

Genomic DNA was isolated from the sorted cells so that the TCRbeta CDR3 region could be sequenced. TCRbeta CDR3 regions were sequenced using the immunoSEQ Assay. TCRdb stores this immuneACCESS table with in-frame sequences only. Part of the clones is absent; in the studies checked, under half of the shortfall reflects unresolved V genes, and no reason is known for the rest. The sample table holds about 120,000 clones, of which 80% to 90% were seen once. Of the sample, 0.55% is held by the ten largest clones. Patients with a history of autoimmune disease or receiving systemic immunosuppression were excluded from the trial. In every dose cohort, peripheral blood was drawn for TCR sequencing at baseline, cycle 4 day 1, and cycle 7 day 1. The samples were taken from a phase I, first-in-human, multicenter, open-label dose-escalation trial of ivuxolimab. Adults with locally advanced or metastatic head and neck squamous cell, hepatocellular, melanoma or renal cell carcinoma were enrolled in the trial. Before TCR sequencing, CD4+ T cells and CD8+ T cells were sorted from peripheral blood as separate populations.

This TCR derives from an adult with an advanced solid tumor such as melanoma, head and neck, liver or kidney cancer. Source: CD4+ or CD8+ T cells sorted from blood, taken in a trial of the OX40 agonist ivuxolimab. The V and J segments used are TRBV4-3 and TRBJ1-6; the D gene assignment is ambiguous. The nucleotide sequence is given as TGCGCCAGCAGCCAAGGGAATTCACCCCTCCACTTT. Translation gives CASSQGNSPLHF.